This TCR beta chain was retrieved from a study of OX40 agonist ivuxolimab in advanced cancers. At the level of the study: Patients' therapy was ivuxolimab, an antibody that acts as an agonist of OX40 (CD134).

The protocol was immunoSEQ multiplex PCR, while the TCRdb copy is restricted to in-frame clones and leaves out a portion. The top ten clones hold 0.45% to 0.55% of a sample with about 98,000 clones, roughly 87% of them seen once. Trimming cost V 4 bases and J 3 bases, with 10 bases left between them. This CDR3 is 13 amino acids long. Germline V gives CDR1 MNHEY, CDR2 SVGAGI. The sequence was collected from an adult with an advanced solid tumor such as melanoma, head and neck, liver or kidney cancer. The J gene is TRBJ2-7, the V gene TRBV6-5, with D tentatively TRBD1 (6 bases). The source was CD4+ or CD8+ T cells sorted from blood, collected in a trial of the OX40 agonist ivuxolimab. CDR3 residues: CASSWGTYYEQYF. Here the CDR3 DNA reads TGTGCCAGCAGTTGGGGGACATACTACGAGCAGTACTTC.